The sample holds a few counts of the clone carrying this T cell receptor beta chain. Its antigen is not known. One end of the junction fails to match germline, which may point to a read error. Each donor had around 9.8 milliliters of peripheral blood drawn. Germline CDR1 reads KGHDR; CDR2 reads SFDVKD. This CDR3 is 16 amino acids long. This sample stems from a study of blood T cells in healthy people across ages. Study conclusions and caveats: TCR beta diversity per million T cells fell roughly linearly with age.

A sample-barcoded 5' primer and a J-beta primer mix were used in a second PCR of roughly 6 to 12 cycles. Each cDNA molecule received a tag from a template-switch adaptor that had 12 random nucleotides. Every sample gave at least 2.5 million paired-end reads containing CDR3. TCRdb reprocessed the 5' RACE reads via MiXCR and lists one record per CDR3 protein. The table includes around 1.5 million distinct CDR3 sequences, around 42% detected once. The sequence derives from a woman younger than 30 in good health. The sample taken for sequencing was blood. The chain has TRBV24-1 and TRBJ2-5; possibly TRBD1 for D (5 bases). CDR3 residues: CATSDLTSQDQETQYF. Written as DNA, the CDR3 is TGTGCCACAAGTGATTTGACTTCACAGGACCAAGAGACCCAGTACTTC.